The rows below give T cell receptor beta chains drawn from one sample of a study of blood T cell repertoires in COVID-19. The method was immunoSEQ multiplex PCR; TCRdb's version includes in-frame clones alone and lacks a portion of them. The data hold 140,000 to 150,000 clones, with over 70% observed a single time. Material for sequencing was peripheral blood. These receptors were taken from a human donor in a cohort sampled during active COVID-19. Both conserved end residues are part of each CDR3. The order of the fields is CDR3 protein, CDR3 DNA, V gene, D gene, clone size, J gene. D genes are given only for firm matches. The size entry is marked missing in some rows and otherwise reads once, few, many or a size class.

CASSFGGSPYNSPLHF | TGCGCCAGCAGCTTCGGGGGATCGCCCTATAATTCACCCCTCCACTTT | TRBV5-1 | - | few | TRBJ1-6
CASSLGGGYQPQHF | TGTGCCAGCAGCTTGGGGGGGGGTTATCAGCCCCAGCATTTT | TRBV7-2 | - | - | TRBJ1-5
CASKITPSGGTTDTQYF | TGCGCCAGCAAGATAACCCCTAGCGGGGGGACCACAGATACGCAGTATTTT | TRBV4-1 | TRBD2 | - | TRBJ2-3
CATSAAGGTPETQYF | TGTGCCACCAGTGCAGCCGGAGGTACACCAGAGACCCAGTACTTC | TRBV24-1 | - | - | TRBJ2-5
CASTQRGGANNSPLHF | TGTGCCAGCACCCAGAGGGGGGGGGCAAATAATTCACCCCTCCACTTT | TRBV5-5 | - | - | TRBJ1-6
CASSVTVNTEAFF | TGCGCCAGCAGCGTAACAGTGAACACTGAAGCTTTCTTT | TRBV5-1 | - | - | TRBJ1-1
CASSQPGAYNEQFF | TGCGCCAGCAGCCAACCCGGAGCCTACAATGAGCAGTTCTTC | TRBV5-1 | - | once | TRBJ2-1
CASRKQGTYEQYF | TGTGCCAGCAGAAAACAGGGAACCTACGAGCAGTACTTC | TRBV5-5 | - | - | TRBJ2-7
CASSFSGVAKNIQYF | TGTGCCAGCAGTTTTAGCGGGGTAGCCAAAAACATTCAGTACTTC | TRBV6-2/TRBV6-3 | TRBD2 | - | TRBJ2-4
CATSREGVSTEAFF | TGTGCCACCAGCAGAGAAGGGGTTAGTACTGAAGCTTTCTTT | TRBV15 | - | - | TRBJ1-1
CASSLGGGYTF | TGTGCCAGCAGCTTAGGAGGAGGCTACACCTTC | TRBV7-2 | - | - | TRBJ1-2
CASSEGVGYTF | TGTGCCAGCAGCGAAGGGGTTGGCTACACCTTC | TRBV5-6 | - | - | TRBJ1-2
CATSRTGFSTDTQYF | TGTGCCACCAGCAGAACGGGATTCAGCACAGATACGCAGTATTTT | TRBV15 | - | - | TRBJ2-3
CASSPTSGSADTQYF | TGCGCCAGCAGCCCTACTAGCGGGAGCGCAGATACGCAGTATTTT | TRBV5-1 | TRBD2 | once | TRBJ2-3
CASSLAGGPGRETQYF | TGTGCCAGCAGCTTGGCGGGGGGGCCTGGGAGAGAGACCCAGTACTTC | TRBV11-3 | TRBD2 | - | TRBJ2-5
CASSLGLHGDTQYF | TGTGCCAGCAGCCTTGGGTTACACGGGGATACGCAGTATTTT | TRBV7-9 | - | - | TRBJ2-3
CATRRREVDTEAFF | TGTGCCACCCGTAGAAGGGAGGTGGACACTGAAGCTTTCTTT | TRBV19 | - | - | TRBJ1-1
CASSSRPPGLEQFF | TGTGCCAGCAGTTCCCGGCCCCCGGGACTAGAGCAGTTCTTC | TRBV5-5 | TRBD2 | - | TRBJ2-1
CASSGHRSSGELFF | TGTGCCAGTAGTGGACACAGATCCTCCGGGGAGCTGTTTTTT | TRBV19 | - | once | TRBJ2-2
CASASGGPYNEQFF | TGTGCCAGCGCGAGCGGGGGACCATACAATGAGCAGTTCTTC | TRBV27 | TRBD2 | - | TRBJ2-1
CASSFEYTEAFF | TGTGCCAGCAGTTTCGAGTACACTGAAGCTTTCTTT | TRBV12-3/TRBV12-4 | - | - | TRBJ1-1
CASQRWAGETQYF | TGTGCCAGCCAGCGGTGGGCGGGGGAGACCCAGTACTTC | TRBV6-5 | - | - | TRBJ2-5
CASRGLAAEYEQYF | TGTGCCAGCAGAGGACTAGCGGCCGAGTACGAGCAGTACTTC | TRBV27 | TRBD2 | - | TRBJ2-7
CASSSGLAGVGEQFF | TGTGCCAGCAGCTCGGGACTAGCGGGAGTGGGTGAGCAGTTCTTC | TRBV7-3 | TRBD2 | - | TRBJ2-1
CASSQGQGRVAAFF | TGTGCCAGCAGCCAAGGACAGGGACGGGTTGCAGCTTTCTTT | TRBV14 | TRBD1 | once | TRBJ1-1
CASSIAGANVLTF | TGTGCCAGCAGTATAGCCGGGGCCAACGTCCTGACTTTC | TRBV2 | - | - | TRBJ2-6
CASSLRGGEQYF | TGCGCCAGCAGCTTGCGGGGGGGCGAGCAGTACTTC | TRBV5-1 | TRBD2 | - | TRBJ2-7
CASSLGWENGYTF | TGTGCCAGCAGCTTAGGGTGGGAGAATGGCTACACCTTC | TRBV7-2 | - | - | TRBJ1-2
CASSTTGAGEKLFF | TGTGCCAGTAGTACGACAGGGGCCGGTGAAAAACTGTTTTTT | TRBV19 | TRBD1 | - | TRBJ1-4
CASSQDGGENNEQFF | TGTGCCAGCAGCCAAGATGGGGGGGAGAACAATGAGCAGTTCTTC | TRBV4-2 | TRBD2 | - | TRBJ2-1
CASSLERPRGGDTQYF | TGTGCCAGCAGCTTAGAAAGACCAAGAGGGGGAGATACGCAGTATTTT | TRBV7-8 | - | once | TRBJ2-3
CASRPGWGEQPQHF | TGTGCCAGCAGACCCGGGTGGGGGGAGCAGCCCCAGCATTTT | TRBV6-5 | - | - | TRBJ1-5
CATSDPPDSAGELFF | TGTGCCACCAGTGATCCCCCGGACAGTGCCGGGGAGCTGTTTTTT | TRBV24-1 | - | - | TRBJ2-2
CASRRDRVTGELFF | TGTGCCAGTCGCCGGGACAGGGTTACCGGGGAGCTGTTTTTT | TRBV6-4 | TRBD1 | - | TRBJ2-2
CASSEAAGTWYQETQYF | TGTGCCAGCAGTGAAGCTGCGGGGACCTGGTACCAAGAGACCCAGTACTTC | TRBV6-1 | - | - | TRBJ2-5
CASSGRTANTEAFF | TGTGCCAGCAGTGGTAGGACAGCTAACACTGAAGCTTTCTTT | TRBV25-1 | - | - | TRBJ1-1
CASSLGPQTGYEAFF | TGTGCCAGCAGCTTAGGCCCCCAGACAGGGTACGAAGCTTTCTTT | TRBV7-9 | TRBD1 | - | TRBJ1-1
CASSRGQPLPTIYF | TGTGCCAGCAGCCGCGGACAGCCCCTCCCCACCATATATTTT | TRBV3-1/TRBV3-2 | - | - | TRBJ1-3
CASSLGGGRGNRYGYTF | TGTGCCAGCAGCTTAGGGGGGGGTCGGGGGAATCGCTATGGCTACACCTTC | TRBV7-2 | - | - | TRBJ1-2
CASTWTGPDTQYF | TGCGCCAGCACCTGGACAGGGCCAGATACGCAGTATTTT | TRBV5-1 | TRBD1 | - | TRBJ2-3
CASSQDLAGPKFQETQYF | TGTGCCAGCAGCCAAGATTTGGCGGGACCCAAATTCCAAGAGACCCAGTACTTC | TRBV3-1/TRBV3-2 | - | - | TRBJ2-5
CASSQDSYTIYF | TGTGCCAGCAGCCAAGATTCGTACACCATATATTTT | TRBV14 | - | - | TRBJ1-3
CASRFGQLNYGYTF | TGTGCCAGCAGGTTCGGACAGCTAAACTATGGCTACACCTTC | TRBV3-1/TRBV3-2 | - | - | TRBJ1-2
CASSLSQVDTQYF | TGCGCCAGCAGCTTGTCGCAGGTGGATACGCAGTATTTT | TRBV5-1 | - | - | TRBJ2-3
CASTPGTGGLGETQYF | TGCGCCAGCACCCCCGGGACAGGGGGCTTAGGAGAGACCCAGTACTTC | TRBV5-1 | TRBD1 | once | TRBJ2-5
CASTASVLANEKLFF | TGCGCCAGCACCGCCTCGGTCTTAGCTAATGAAAAACTGTTTTTT | TRBV10-2 | - | - | TRBJ1-4